This T cell receptor (beta chain) was observed in a study of T cell responses to AZD1222 COVID-19 vaccine. Study observations and caveats: Spike-specific TCR breadth and depth rose after two AZD1222 doses. Among those given AZD1222, only six were seropositive at baseline. Vaccine-related CD4 TCRs covered spike, predominating at 160-218 and 743-854.

About this clone itself: Its antigen is not identified.

Produced via immunoSEQ multiplex PCR; TCRdb's table is partial and in-frame only. Among 35,000 to 50,000 clones listed, approximately 88% were seen once. Some second doses came at about 4 weeks and others at about 12 weeks; these were pooled. This TCR came from an adult who received the AZD1222 COVID-19 vaccine. Sequences were derived from peripheral blood, sampled 28 days after the second AZD1222 dose.

CDR3 in DNA: TGTGCCAGCAACGACAGGGGAAGCAATGAGCAGTTCTTC. This gives the protein CASNDRGSNEQFF. The chain combines TRBV7-9 with TRBJ2-1, with 8 bases fitting TRBD1. Germline CDR1 and CDR2: SEHNR and FQNEAQ (reference sequence). The CDR3 is 13 residues long. With V trimmed by 7 bases and J by 6 bases, 5 bases remained unmatched.